These T cell receptor beta chains were read from a single sample in a study of T cell changes during pregnancy in multiple sclerosis. Data came from immunoSEQ multiplex PCR; TCRdb stores just in-frame clones and leaves some out. The profile covers some 85,000 clones, with about 94% appearing a single time and around 0.75% taken by the ten largest. The source material was peripheral blood, sampled in the second trimester of pregnancy. The receptors shown here come from a female donor in good health, enrolled as a control in a pregnancy study. Each CDR3 is given with its conserved first and last residue. D genes are given only for firm matches. Some rows mark clone size as missing; the rest say once, few, many or name a class of expanded clone.

V gene: TRBV19; J gene: TRBJ2-5; clone size: NA; D gene: NA; CDR3 protein: CASSINRAQETQYF; CDR3 DNA: TGTGCCAGTAGTATAAACAGGGCTCAAGAGACCCAGTACTTC
V gene: TRBV21-1; J gene: TRBJ2-1; clone size: once; D gene: NA; CDR3 protein: CASSGRGRLDFREQFF; CDR3 DNA: TGTGCCAGCAGCGGGAGGGGAAGATTAGATTTCAGGGAGCAGTTCTTC
V gene: TRBV30; J gene: TRBJ2-7; clone size: NA; D gene: TRBD1; CDR3 protein: CAWSWGQGGEQYF; CDR3 DNA: TGTGCCTGGAGCTGGGGACAGGGAGGGGAGCAGTACTTC
V gene: TRBV6-5; J gene: TRBJ1-2; clone size: NA; D gene: NA; CDR3 protein: CASSPQDYGYTF; CDR3 DNA: TGTGCCAGCAGTCCCCAGGACTATGGCTACACCTTC
V gene: TRBV15; J gene: TRBJ1-5; clone size: NA; D gene: TRBD1; CDR3 protein: CATSRGAGGYQPQHF; CDR3 DNA: TGTGCCACCAGCAGAGGGGCAGGGGGCTATCAGCCCCAGCATTTT
V gene: TRBV9; J gene: TRBJ2-3; clone size: NA; D gene: TRBD2; CDR3 protein: CASSGIRGGLSTDTQYF; CDR3 DNA: TGTGCCAGCAGCGGGATCCGGGGGGGGCTAAGCACAGATACGCAGTATTTT
V gene: TRBV9; J gene: TRBJ1-1; clone size: NA; D gene: TRBD1; CDR3 protein: CASSVAGTESGAFF; CDR3 DNA: TGTGCCAGCAGCGTAGCTGGGACAGAAAGTGGAGCTTTCTTT
V gene: TRBV5-4; J gene: TRBJ1-1; clone size: once; D gene: NA; CDR3 protein: CASSFPRGSTEAFF; CDR3 DNA: TGTGCCAGCAGCTTCCCCAGGGGAAGCACTGAAGCTTTCTTT
V gene: TRBV9; J gene: TRBJ1-1; clone size: NA; D gene: NA; CDR3 protein: CASSVGLSEFRSGTEAFF; CDR3 DNA: TGTGCCAGCAGCGTAGGTTTATCGGAGTTTCGTTCGGGCACTGAAGCTTTCTTT
V gene: TRBV4-2; J gene: TRBJ1-6; clone size: NA; D gene: TRBD1; CDR3 protein: CASSQVGTGNNSPLHF; CDR3 DNA: TGTGCCAGCAGCCAAGTGGGGACAGGGAATAATTCACCCCTCCACTTT
V gene: TRBV5-1; J gene: TRBJ2-2; clone size: NA; D gene: TRBD1; CDR3 protein: CASSFLTGGELFF; CDR3 DNA: TGCGCCAGCAGCTTCCTGACAGGGGGGGAGCTGTTTTTT
V gene: TRBV4-3; J gene: TRBJ1-2; clone size: NA; D gene: NA; CDR3 protein: CASSQGAGANYGYTF; CDR3 DNA: TGCGCCAGCAGCCAGGGGGCGGGGGCCAACTATGGCTACACCTTC
V gene: TRBV4-2; J gene: TRBJ1-1; clone size: NA; D gene: NA; CDR3 protein: CASSQPQGLNTEAFF; CDR3 DNA: TGTGCCAGCAGCCAACCGCAGGGGCTGAACACTGAAGCTTTCTTT
V gene: TRBV27; J gene: TRBJ2-7; clone size: NA; D gene: NA; CDR3 protein: CASSLSYSEDFSYEQYF; CDR3 DNA: TGTGCCAGCAGTTTATCATACTCCGAGGATTTCTCCTACGAGCAGTACTTC
V gene: TRBV7-6; J gene: TRBJ1-4; clone size: once; D gene: NA; CDR3 protein: CASSLNGEANEKLFF; CDR3 DNA: TGTGCCAGCAGCTTAAATGGGGAGGCTAATGAAAAACTGTTTTTT
V gene: TRBV13; J gene: TRBJ2-3; clone size: NA; D gene: TRBD2; CDR3 protein: CASSPRGAGVLGRTDTQYF; CDR3 DNA: TGTGCCAGCAGCCCGCGGGGGGCGGGGGTCCTCGGACGCACAGATACGCAGTATTTT
V gene: TRBV5-6; J gene: TRBJ1-4; clone size: NA; D gene: TRBD1; CDR3 protein: CASSGGDRGLMGEKLFF; CDR3 DNA: TGTGCCAGCAGCGGGGGCGACAGGGGGCTGATGGGGGAAAAACTGTTTTTT
V gene: TRBV27; J gene: TRBJ2-7; clone size: NA; D gene: NA; CDR3 protein: CASSPSPGKSYEQYF; CDR3 DNA: TGTGCCAGCAGTCCTTCCCCAGGGAAATCCTACGAGCAGTACTTC